This T cell receptor (beta chain) is drawn from a study of T cell changes during pregnancy in multiple sclerosis. Assay: immunoSEQ multiplex PCR; the TCRdb copy retains only in-frame clones and omits some. The top ten hold roughly a tenth of the sample, which has 20,000 to 30,000 clones, more than 90% seen once. Sequenced material: CD8+ T cells from peripheral blood mononuclear cells, taken in the third trimester of pregnancy. The receptor was isolated from a female donor in good health, enrolled as a control in a pregnancy study.

The CDR3 reads CASSRTEVTEAFF. The CDR3 region has the DNA TGTGCCAGTAGTCGGACAGAAGTCACTGAAGCTTTCTTT. This chain links TRBV19 with TRBJ1-1; D perhaps matches TRBD1 (6 bases). The length of the CDR3 is 13 residues. V lost 5 bases, J lost 4 bases, and 11 bases lay in between. The germline CDR1 and CDR2 sequences are LNHDA and SQIVND (reference sequence).